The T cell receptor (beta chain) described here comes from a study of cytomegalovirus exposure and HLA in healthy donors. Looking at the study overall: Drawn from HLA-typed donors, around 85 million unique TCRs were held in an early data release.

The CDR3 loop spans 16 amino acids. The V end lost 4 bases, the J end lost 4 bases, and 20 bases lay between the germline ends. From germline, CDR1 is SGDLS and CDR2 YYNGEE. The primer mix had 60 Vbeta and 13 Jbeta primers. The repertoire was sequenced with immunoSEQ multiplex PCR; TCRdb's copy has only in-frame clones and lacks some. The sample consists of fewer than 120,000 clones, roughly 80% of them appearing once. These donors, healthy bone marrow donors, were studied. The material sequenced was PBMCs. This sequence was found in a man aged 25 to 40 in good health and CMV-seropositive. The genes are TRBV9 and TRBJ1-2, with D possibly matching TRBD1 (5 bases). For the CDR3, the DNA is TGTGCCAGCAGCTTGGGTGCCGTTAGGGGAGGCTATGGCTACACCTTC. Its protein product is CASSLGAVRGGYGYTF.